The entry below gives a single TCR beta chain sequence along with its context. What antigen it recognizes has not been identified. No per-base quality is available; no much larger clone lies one base away. Using the immunoSEQ assay, TCRB CDR3 regions were amplified from approximately 2 micrograms of genomic DNA, or from all available DNA when less than that was on hand. Multiplex PCR used 60 forward primers for TCR V beta segments and 13 reverse primers for J beta segments. Synthetic control templates were spiked into each sample at limiting dilution to estimate reads per starting template. The Illumina HiSeq System generated sequencing reads of 87 bp. The published analysis was carried out like this. PCR and sequencing errors were removed by a nearest neighbor algorithm that merged closely related sequences. TCR overlap was measured as the percentage of unique tumor TCR beta sequences also present in the same patient's peripheral blood. The table comes from immuneACCESS by way of TCRdb, which keeps in-frame sequences with V and J called. Part of the clones is missing from these tables; in studies checked, under half for an unresolved V gene and the rest for unknown reasons. V, J and clone size are taken as reported in that table, and D and trimming were inferred from the DNA itself. The sample table lists 70,000 to 100,000 clones, about four fifths of them with a count of one. The ten largest clonotypes hold 6% to 7.5% of the sample.

The time point label on this specimen signifies: after dendritic cell vaccination, including at tumor progression/relapse. Patients were selected for having adequate residual fresh-frozen tumor tissue and more than two years of available survival data. An isocitrate dehydrogenase mutation was not carried by any of the glioblastoma patients, although molecular status was otherwise variable. PBMC were collected before vaccination, two weeks after the third vaccination, and at tumor progression when it occurred. The Qiagen DNeasy Blood extraction Kit was used to extract genomic DNA. Its CDR3 holds 17 amino acids, cysteine through phenylalanine. Only CDR3 DNA is held: 51 bases, read in frame from base 1. V gives up 5 bases and J gives up 2 bases, and the segment between their germline ends measures 20 bases. CDR1 and CDR2, looked up from the germline V gene (reference sequence), are SEHNR and FQNEAQ.

This entry belongs to a study of glioma-infiltrating T cells after dendritic cell vaccination (dated by TCRdb to about 2016). For the study in its entirety: The cohort comprised roughly 15 glioblastoma patients from Phase I and II dendritic cell vaccination trials, 9 newly diagnosed and 6 with recurrent disease. Between about 2002 and 2013, the patients were given dendritic cell vaccination pulsed with autologous tumor lysate. The vaccine consisted of monocyte-derived dendritic cells cultured seven days with IL-4 and GM-CSF, then pulsed overnight with autologous tumor lysate. Patients received three intradermal dendritic cell vaccine injections at biweekly intervals in the arm below the axilla. Deep sequencing of TCR beta CDR3 regions was used to quantify tumor-infiltrating lymphocyte content and compare tumor and blood repertoires in dendritic cell-vaccinated glioblastoma patients. TCR sequencing metrics, including TIL content and tumor-blood repertoire overlap, were correlated with survival after dendritic cell vaccination. The research as a whole found: TCR clonality showed no direct relationship with survival, which suggests that a diverse polyclonal response may be important. The three-group TCR overlap response model was described as speculative and requiring prospective validation. Longer time to progression and overall survival after dendritic cell vaccination were predicted by higher estimated pretreatment TIL content. The cohort was small and heterogeneous, few patients had complete blood and tumor sets, and even fewer had initial-recurrent tumor pairs.

This specimen was blood, taken after dendritic cell vaccination. The sequence links TRBV7-9 to TRBJ2-3, with TRBD2 as a weak D call on 7 bases. This clonotype originated in a human donor with glioblastoma. The nucleotides are TGTGCCAGCAGCCCTACACCCCCGGGGGGCTACACAGATACGCAGTATTTT. This translates into CASSPTPPGGYTDTQYF.